Shown below are 13 T cell receptor beta chains from a single sample sequenced in a study of post-analysis software for immune sequencing data. For these receptors, no antigen is known. Researchers reported that TCR beta cDNA libraries carried unique molecular identifiers. MiXCR was run by TCRdb on the PCR reads, yielding one entry per CDR3 protein. The sample records about 820,000 distinct CDR3 sequences, roughly 58% being singletons. General study results and limits: In patients, about five TRBV segments were more frequent than in controls, with TRBV5-6, TRBV5-1 and TRBV20-1 among them.

The specimen was blood. These receptors were collected from a girl aged 10 to 17 with multiple sclerosis.

The chain couples TRBV7-4 to TRBJ2-6; 7 nucleotides line up with TRBD2. The CDR3 totals 16 residues. V shed 5 bases, J shed 1 base, and the junction held 5 bases outside the gene matches. Germline V gene data show CDR1 as SGHVT and CDR2 as SQSDAQ. This CDR3 is CASSQSGGSGANVLTF. CDR3 sequence (DNA): TGTGCCAGCAGCCAATCGGGGGGTTCTGGGGCCAACGTCCTGACTTTC.

This rearrangement joins TRBV6-5 to TRBJ2-3; no clear D gene. The germline V gene encodes CDR1 MNHEY and CDR2 SVGAGI. The length of the CDR3 is 17 residues. Trimming took 2 bases from V and 0 from J, leaving 15 bases between them. Written as DNA, the CDR3 is TGTGCCAGCAGTTACGATTGGCAGAGAACTAGCACAGATACGCAGTATTTT. Protein sequence: CASSYDWQRTSTDTQYF.

This rearrangement joins TRBV28 to TRBJ1-1, with 7 bases fitting TRBD1. Trimming removed 3 bases from V and 5 bases from J; junction bases left unmatched: 6. CDR1 is MDHEN, CDR2 SYDVKM, per germline. This CDR3 is 14 amino acids long. CDR3 amino acids: CASSFWRGHTEAFF. For the CDR3, the DNA is TGTGCCAGCAGTTTCTGGAGGGGGCATACTGAAGCTTTCTTT.

This chain uses TRBV7-8 with TRBJ1-3; D not resolved. The V end was cut by 1 base, the J end by 0 bases, with 13 bases between. CDR3 length: 17 residues. CDR1 and CDR2 from the germline V gene are SGHVS and FQNEAQ. Here the CDR3 reads CASSLGGPGPSGNTIYF. The CDR3, as DNA: TGTGCCAGCAGCTTAGGCGGTCCAGGACCCTCTGGAAACACCATATATTTT.

The chain joins TRBV9 to TRBJ2-4; 8 nucleotides match TRBD1. The CDR3 runs 14 residues. The germline V gene encodes CDR1 SGDLS and CDR2 YYNGEE. The junction had 8 bases not matched to a gene; V was cut back by 3 bases and J by 9 bases. CDR3 sequence reads: CASSAGHQGAIQYF. The CDR3 bases are TGTGCCAGCAGCGCGGGACACCAGGGGGCCATTCAGTACTTC. Based on the CDR3 plus reference TRBV9 and TRBJ2-4, the full variable domain is DSGVTQTPKHLITATGQRVTLRCSPRSGDLSVYWYQQSLDQGLQFLIQYYNGEERAKGNILERFSAQQFPDLHSELNLSSLELGDSALYFCASSAGHQGAIQYFGAGTRLSVL.

J is TRBJ2-3 and V is TRBV20-1, with D possibly TRBD2 on 5 matching bases. The CDR3 loop spans 15 amino acids. Trimming cost V 4 bases and J 5 bases, with 19 bases left between them. The germline gives CDR1 DFQATT, CDR2 SNEGSKA (reference sequence). The CDR3: CSAIPPNERKDTQYF. The CDR3 DNA follows: TGCAGTGCTATCCCCCCGAATGAGCGGAAAGATACGCAGTATTTT.

This clonotype was counted between two and nine times. CDR3 sequence reads: CASSSHLGTDTQYF. The CDR3 region has the DNA TGTGCCAGCAGCTCCCACCTTGGTACAGATACGCAGTATTTT. The rearrangement joins TRBV9 to TRBJ2-3, with no clear D. V was cut by 4 bases and J by 3 bases, with 12 bases left in between. Germline lookup yields CDR1 SGDLS and CDR2 YYNGEE. The CDR3 spans 14 residues.

V and J are TRBV12-5 and TRBJ2-7; tentatively, D is TRBD1 or TRBD2 (6 bases each). This CDR3 region has 15 residues. Trimming left V 6 bases short and J 0 bases short, with 15 bases between. CDR1 LGHNT and CDR2 FRNRAP come from the germline V gene. The CDR3 region has the DNA TGTGCTAGTGGCCGGCGGGACACCTTCTCCTACGAGCAGTACTTC. It encodes CASGRRDTFSYEQYF. The variable domain in full, completed from reference TRBV12-5 and TRBJ2-7, reads DARVTQTPRHKVTEMGQEVTMRCQPILGHNTVFWYRQTMMQGLELLAYFRNRAPLDDSGMPKDRFSAEMPDATLATLKIQPSEPRDSAVYFCASGRRDTFSYEQYFGPGTRLTVT.

This clonotype was counted at least ten times. This sequence joins TRBV3-1 and TRBJ2-7; D gene ambiguous. The CDR3 consists of 14 residues. CDR1 is LGHDT, CDR2 YNNKEL, per germline (reference sequence). V shed 8 bases and J shed 0 bases, with 14 bases lying between them. The CDR3 nucleotides are TGTGCCAGCCGTATGACCAGGTTCTCCTACGAGCAGTACTTC. Amino acid sequence: CASRMTRFSYEQYF.

The V gene is TRBV29-1, the J gene TRBJ2-7; 9 bases map to TRBD2. With the DNA end fitting TRBJ2-1 better, the J assignment may be wrong. The CDR3 covers 19 residues. Germline CDR1 is SQVTM and CDR2 is ANQGSEA. For the CDR3, the DNA is TGCAGCGTTGAGCCTAGCGGGACTCTATTTAATAGGGCCGCAAATGAGCAGTTCTTC. Protein product: CSVEPSGTLFNRAANEQFF.

Ten or more counts support this clonotype. The V call is TRBV7-2, the J call TRBJ2-5; tentatively, D is TRBD1 (6 bases). Germline values: CDR1 SGHTA, CDR2 FQGNSA. Trimming removed 6 bases from V and 4 bases from J, with 12 bases in between. The CDR3 is 13 amino acids. In DNA form, the CDR3 reads TGTGCCAGCAGTTTTCAGGGGCTAGAGACCCAGTACTTC. Protein: CASSFQGLETQYF.

V gene TRBV13 combines with J gene TRBJ1-2; possibly TRBD1 for D (6 bases). Looked up from germline, CDR1 is PRHDT and CDR2 is FYEKMQ (reference sequence). The V and J ends lost 4 bases and 4 bases respectively, with 13 bases between them. This CDR3 contains 14 residues. This chain's CDR3 is CASSSLQGPYGYTF. For the CDR3, the DNA is TGTGCCAGCAGCTCCTTACAGGGACCCTATGGCTACACCTTC.

The genes are TRBV29-1 and TRBJ1-6, with D hard to call. The V and J ends lost 4 bases and 6 bases respectively, with 10 bases between them. The germline gives CDR1 SQVTM, CDR2 ANQGSEA. This CDR3 contains 13 residues. The CDR3 sequence: CSVAGSPNSPLHF. The CDR3 region has the DNA TGCAGCGTTGCTGGGAGCCCTAATTCACCCCTCCACTTT.